This is a list of T cell receptor beta chains from one sample in a study of T cell responses to AZD1222 COVID-19 vaccine. Data came from immunoSEQ multiplex PCR; TCRdb stores just in-frame clones and leaves some out. The table records about 150,000 clones, 92% of them present only once. Here the sequenced sample was peripheral blood, taken on day 0 of AZD1222 vaccination. The source of these receptors is an adult in good health. Each CDR3 is given with its conserved first and last residue. D genes are given only for firm matches. Part of the rows lack a size; the others show once, few, many or a class for expanded clones.

>TRBJ2-1|NA|TRBD1|TRBV23-1
TGCGCCAGCAGGTTCGTGGGGTCGACGACAGGGAACTACAATGAGCAGTTCTTC
CASRFVGSTTGNYNEQFF
>TRBJ1-1|few|NA|TRBV7-2
TGTGCCAGCAGCCGCCTGGGGACGCCCGGGGTCACTGAAGCTTTCTTT
CASSRLGTPGVTEAFF
>TRBJ2-3|NA|TRBD2|TRBV9
TGTGCCAGCAGCCCCGGGGGAGGGGGCACAGATACGCAGTATTTT
CASSPGGGGTDTQYF
>TRBJ1-4|NA|TRBD1|TRBV18
TGTGCCAGCACCCCCCGGCACGAGACAGGGGATAATGAAAAACTGTTTTTT
CASTPRHETGDNEKLFF
>TRBJ2-7|NA|NA|TRBV6-5
TGTGCCAGGGGGCAGGGGGGGCGGAAAAGCTACGAGCAGTACTTC
CARGQGGRKSYEQYF
>TRBJ2-3|NA|NA|TRBV11-2
TGTGCCAGCAGCCAGTTTAGCGGTAGCACAGATACGCAGTATTTT
CASSQFSGSTDTQYF
>TRBJ2-1|NA|TRBD2|TRBV18
TGTGCCAGCTCACCACCGGTCGGGGGGAGCTCCTACAATGAGCAGTTCTTC
CASSPPVGGSSYNEQFF
>TRBJ2-2|once|TRBD1|TRBV6-5
TGTGCCAGCAGGACCGGGACAGGGAACACCGGGGAGCTGTTTTTT
CASRTGTGNTGELFF
>TRBJ2-5|NA|NA|TRBV7-2
TGTGCCAGCAGCTTAGAAGTTAGCCAAGAGACCCAGTACTTC
CASSLEVSQETQYF
>TRBJ1-6|NA|NA|TRBV27
TGTGCCAGCAGTTTAGGGACCGACAGCTATTCACCCCTCCACTTT
CASSLGTDSYSPLHF
>TRBJ1-2|NA|NA|TRBV2
TGTGCCAGCAACATTGACAGGCAGTATGGCTACACCTTC
CASNIDRQYGYTF
>TRBJ1-2|once|NA|TRBV12-3/TRBV12-4
TGTGCCAGCATTAAGGGGGGCGGCTACACCTTC
CASIKGGGYTF
>TRBJ1-4|NA|NA|TRBV7-9
TGTGCCAGCAGCTTAGAGTACGGGGGAGTGAGTAATGAAAAACTGTTTTTT
CASSLEYGGVSNEKLFF
>TRBJ2-3|NA|TRBD2|TRBV24-1
TGTGCCACCAGTGATTCGCTAGCGGGGGACACAGATACGCAGTATTTT
CATSDSLAGDTDTQYF
>TRBJ1-2|NA|NA|TRBV7-9
TGTGCCAGCAGCTTAGTGAGCTATGGCTACACCTTC
CASSLVSYGYTF
>TRBJ2-2|NA|NA|TRBV7-2
TGTGCCAGCAGCGTCTACACCGGGGAGCTGTTTTTT
CASSVYTGELFF
>TRBJ2-1|NA|NA|TRBV7-7
TGTGCCAGCAGCCCCCTGGCGTTGGGAGGTGAGCAGTTCTTC
CASSPLALGGEQFF
>TRBJ1-4|NA|NA|TRBV9
TGTGCCAGCGGCAAGGGGGACCTTAATGAAAAACTGTTTTTT
CASGKGDLNEKLFF
>TRBJ2-1|NA|TRBD2|TRBV11-2
TGTGCCAGCAGCCATACGTCAGGGACTAGCTATGAGCAGTTCTTC
CASSHTSGTSYEQFF
>TRBJ2-3|NA|TRBD2|TRBV14
TGTGCCAGCAGCCGACTAGCGGGGGCAGATACGCAGTATTTT
CASSRLAGADTQYF
>TRBJ1-3|NA|NA|TRBV25-1
TGTGCCAGCAGATCACAGGGTACCGGAAACACCATATATTTT
CASRSQGTGNTIYF
>TRBJ2-7|NA|NA|TRBV7-3
TGTGCCAGCAGCTTAACCGCCCTTTCCTACGAGCAGTACTTC
CASSLTALSYEQYF
>TRBJ1-4|many|NA|TRBV28
TGTGCCAGCAGTCCCCCCACTCGAGGTGAAAAACTGTTTTTT
CASSPPTRGEKLFF
>TRBJ2-7|NA|NA|TRBV7-2
TGTGCCAGCAGCCCCACGAGGTGGGGCCGAACCTACGAGCAGTACTTC
CASSPTRWGRTYEQYF
>TRBJ2-5|few|NA|TRBV27
TGTGCCAGCAGGGCGGACAATCAAGAGACCCAGTACTTC
CASRADNQETQYF
>TRBJ1-2|NA|NA|TRBV7-9
TGTGCCAGCAGCCTCGGGGAAGGTCAGGGCTACACCTTC
CASSLGEGQGYTF
>TRBJ1-1|NA|TRBD1|TRBV6-2/TRBV6-3
TGTGCCAGCAGTCTGACAGGGGGCAACACTGAAGCTTTCTTT
CASSLTGGNTEAFF
>TRBJ1-2|once|NA|TRBV7-3
TGTGCCAGCACCCCAGGAGGGGCTCCAAACTATGGCTACACCTTC
CASTPGGAPNYGYTF
>TRBJ2-1|few|TRBD2|TRBV4-1
TGCGCCAGCAGCCAGACGGGGGCGGGGGGGCTGGCGAATGAGCAGTTCTTC
CASSQTGAGGLANEQFF
>TRBJ1-5|NA|NA|TRBV5-6
TGTGCCAGCAGCCTAGGACGGATCAATCAGCCCCAGCATTTT
CASSLGRINQPQHF
>TRBJ2-1|once|NA|TRBV7-2
TGTGCCAGCAGCTTAGCGGTCACTCGGAGGGCGTCCTACAATGAGCAGTTCTTC
CASSLAVTRRASYNEQFF
>TRBJ1-1|NA|NA|TRBV19
TGTGCCAGCCTACGAATGGCCGTTAGGGTGAACACTGAAGCTTTCTTT
CASLRMAVRVNTEAFF
>TRBJ2-5|NA|NA|TRBV5-5
TGTGCCAGCAGCCCGCCGACAGTTCAAGAGACCCAGTACTTC
CASSPPTVQETQYF
>TRBJ2-1|NA|TRBD2|TRBV5-3
TGTGCCAGAAGCTTGAGGACTAGCGGAACCTACAATGAGCAGTTCTTC
CARSLRTSGTYNEQFF